The 15 T cell receptor beta chains presented below share a single source sample, sequenced in a study of blood T cells in healthy people across ages. A second PCR, run for about 6 to 12 cycles, used a sample-barcoded 5' primer plus a J-beta primer mix. From the 5' RACE reads, TCRdb called clonotypes with MiXCR, one entry per CDR3 protein. This sample carries 1.5 million to 2 million distinct CDR3 sequences, roughly 30% of them seen once, and the ten largest clones take 7.7%. The sequenced material came from blood. These receptors all come from a woman aged 25 to 39 in good health.

The V and J genes are TRBV7-2 and TRBJ1-1; D may be TRBD1 (5 bases). In germline, CDR1 is SGHTA, CDR2 FQGNSA. V gave up 5 bases and J gave up 1 base, with 14 bases separating them. The CDR3 length is 15 residues. The CDR3, as DNA: TGTGCCAGCAGCCCAACCGAGGGGTCGAACACTGAAGCTTTCTTT. Its translation: CASSPTEGSNTEAFF.

This clonotype has more than one count but fewer than ten. The rearrangement links TRBV7-2 to TRBJ1-5, with D perhaps TRBD1 (5 bases). This CDR3 region has 16 residues. Germline-derived CDR1 and CDR2 are SGHTA and FQGNSA. The germline V and J ends were trimmed by 0 bases and 9 bases, with 18 bases remaining between them. The CDR3 region is CASSLAVGQAVSPQHF. In DNA, the CDR3 is TGTGCCAGCAGCTTAGCGGTGGGGCAGGCGGTATCGCCCCAGCATTTT. The entire variable domain, with the rest obtained from reference TRBV7-2 and TRBJ1-5, is as follows: GAGVSQSPSNKVTEKGKDVELRCDPISGHTALYWYRQSLGQGLEFLIYFQGNSAPDKSGLPSDRFSAERTGGSVSTLTIQRTQQEDSAVYLCASSLAVGQAVSPQHFGDGTRLSIL.

Regarding this clonotype: The junction and the germline gene differ at one end; a read error may be behind it. The chain's CDR3 is CASTASGANVRTF. DNA for the CDR3: TGTGCCAGCACTGCCTCTGGGGCCAACGTCCGGACTTTC. The chain links TRBV27 to TRBJ2-6; tentative D call: TRBD1 (5 bases). CDR3 size: 13 residues. Germline V lookup: CDR1 MNHEY, CDR2 SMNVEV (reference sequence).

This clonotype was recorded many times. V gene TRBV6-1 combines with J gene TRBJ2-5, with D uncertain. V lost 7 bases to trimming and J lost 4 bases, with 10 bases between them. The CDR3 contains 12 residues. The V gene's germline CDR1 is MNHNS and CDR2 SASEGT. In DNA form, the CDR3 reads TGTGCCAGCAATTCCCGTCGAGAGACCCAGTACTTC. The encoded protein is CASNSRRETQYF.

The chain recombines TRBV27 with TRBJ1-1; TRBD1 is a possible D gene (5 bases). Germline lookup yields CDR1 MNHEY and CDR2 SMNVEV (reference sequence). The CDR3 runs 19 residues. V was pared by 7 bases and J by 1 base, with 28 bases between. The CDR3 reads CASTTKVGRRAIGNTEAFF. The CDR3 bases are TGTGCCAGCACCACTAAGGTGGGACGGCGAGCTATTGGGAACACTGAAGCTTTCTTT.

This clonotype was counted only a few times. The chain combines TRBV3-1 with TRBJ2-1, with TRBD2 matching 9 bases. J lost 9 bases, V lost 1 base, and 7 bases had no gene match. The CDR3 runs to 15 residues. Germline CDR1 and CDR2: LGHDT and YNNKEL (reference sequence). CDR3 in DNA: TGTGCCAGCAGCCAAGGGGCGGGAGGGCCTTTTGAGCAGTTCTTC. Translation gives CASSQGAGGPFEQFF.

The sample holds a few counts of this clonotype. This chain links TRBV4-1 with TRBJ2-1; D may be TRBD2 (6 bases). CDR3 length: 17 residues. V dropped 1 base and J dropped 7 bases, with 20 bases sitting between them. CDR1 and CDR2 (germline): MGHRA, YSYEKL. As DNA, the CDR3 is TGCGCCAGCAGCCAAGTCGATCTGGGACTCTCACTTAATGAGCAGTTCTTC. This gives the protein CASSQVDLGLSLNEQFF.

The CDR3 reads CASSLSGTGNTGELFF. The CDR3 DNA sequence: TGTGCCAGCAGCTTATCGGGGACAGGCAACACCGGGGAGCTGTTTTTT. The chain recombines TRBV7-3 with TRBJ2-2; 8 bases align to TRBD1. Germline CDR1 is SGHTA and CDR2 is FQGTGA. This CDR3 comprises 16 residues. V dropped 2 bases and J dropped 2; count of bases not matched to a gene: 4.

The chain links TRBV5-5 to TRBJ2-7, with D possibly matching TRBD2 (7 bases). CDR3 length equals 16 residues. Looked up from germline, CDR1 is SGHKS and CDR2 is YYEKEE (reference sequence). V gave up 4 bases and J gave up 0 bases, with 17 bases separating them. CDR3 bases: TGTGCCAGCAGCAGAGGGGGGGGCCTCAGCTCCTACGAGCAGTACTTC. It specifies CASSRGGGLSSYEQYF. Filled out from reference TRBV5-5 and TRBJ2-7, the complete variable domain reads DAGVTQSPTHLIKTRGQQVTLRCSPISGHKSVSWYQQVLGQGPQFIFQYYEKEERGRGNFPDRFSARQFPNYSSELNVNALLLGDSALYLCASSRGGGLSSYEQYFGPGTRLTVT.

This clonotype showed up just a few times. V gene TRBV9 combines with J gene TRBJ1-5, with D possibly matching TRBD1 (5 bases). Germline-derived CDR1 and CDR2 are SGDLS and YYNGEE. The CDR3 loop spans 14 amino acids. Between the trimmed V and J ends, which lost 3 bases and 9 bases, there was a span of 16 bases. CDR3 coding DNA: TGTGCCAGCAGCGCCGGGACTGACTTTCGGCCCCAGCATTTT. Protein product: CASSAGTDFRPQHF.

In this sample, this clonotype turned up a few times. This sequence joins TRBV7-6 and TRBJ2-2, with a tentative D call TRBD2 (6 bases). Germline assignment: CDR1 SGHVS and CDR2 FNYEAQ. V lost 5 bases and J lost 2, with 12 bases in between. This CDR3 comprises 15 residues. The chain's CDR3 is CASSKSGPNTGELFF. CDR3 nucleotide sequence: TGTGCCAGCAGCAAAAGCGGGCCTAACACCGGGGAGCTGTTTTTT.

The chain's CDR3 is CSPFFQREVSYNEQFF. CDR3 bases: TGCAGTCCCTTTTTCCAGCGGGAGGTTTCCTACAATGAGCAGTTCTTC. This rearrangement joins TRBV20-1 to TRBJ2-1; 9 nucleotides line up with TRBD2. The CDR3 is 16 amino acids. J gave up 1 base and V 8 bases, and 12 bases lay outside the gene matches. In germline, CDR1 is DFQATT, CDR2 SNEGSKA (reference sequence).

V is TRBV12-3 or TRBV12-4 and J is TRBJ2-1, with 10 bases aligning to TRBD2. This CDR3 comprises 15 residues. The V gene end was trimmed by 6 bases and the J gene end by 5 bases; junction bases not matched to a gene: 7. The DNA of the CDR3 is TGTGCCAGCAGGCTCGAGCGGGGGGGCCACAATGAGCAGTTCTTC. It codes for CASRLERGGHNEQFF.

This clonotype was seen ten or more times. DNA for the CDR3: TGCAGTGCTAGTAGGCCCGGGGGACTTAATCAGCCCCAGCATTTT. Amino acid sequence: CSASRPGGLNQPQHF. V gene TRBV20-1 combines with J gene TRBJ1-5, with D tentatively TRBD1 (5 bases). The germline V gene encodes CDR1 DFQATT and CDR2 SNEGSKA (reference sequence). V lost 3 bases and J 4 bases, leaving 16 bases between the germline ends. This CDR3 has 15 residues.

J is TRBJ1-1 and V is TRBV5-5, with a possible D match to TRBD1 (6 bases). The CDR3 is 15 amino acids. Germline-derived CDR1 and CDR2 are SGHKS and YYEKEE (reference sequence). V was pared by 4 bases and J by 5 bases, with 18 bases between. The CDR3 protein is CASSQLGVGGTEAFF. DNA of the CDR3: TGTGCCAGCAGCCAACTGGGGGTAGGGGGGACTGAAGCTTTCTTT. The entire variable domain, with the rest obtained from reference TRBV5-5 and TRBJ1-1, is as follows: DAGVTQSPTHLIKTRGQQVTLRCSPISGHKSVSWYQQVLGQGPQFIFQYYEKEERGRGNFPDRFSARQFPNYSSELNVNALLLGDSALYLCASSQLGVGGTEAFFGQGTRLTVV.